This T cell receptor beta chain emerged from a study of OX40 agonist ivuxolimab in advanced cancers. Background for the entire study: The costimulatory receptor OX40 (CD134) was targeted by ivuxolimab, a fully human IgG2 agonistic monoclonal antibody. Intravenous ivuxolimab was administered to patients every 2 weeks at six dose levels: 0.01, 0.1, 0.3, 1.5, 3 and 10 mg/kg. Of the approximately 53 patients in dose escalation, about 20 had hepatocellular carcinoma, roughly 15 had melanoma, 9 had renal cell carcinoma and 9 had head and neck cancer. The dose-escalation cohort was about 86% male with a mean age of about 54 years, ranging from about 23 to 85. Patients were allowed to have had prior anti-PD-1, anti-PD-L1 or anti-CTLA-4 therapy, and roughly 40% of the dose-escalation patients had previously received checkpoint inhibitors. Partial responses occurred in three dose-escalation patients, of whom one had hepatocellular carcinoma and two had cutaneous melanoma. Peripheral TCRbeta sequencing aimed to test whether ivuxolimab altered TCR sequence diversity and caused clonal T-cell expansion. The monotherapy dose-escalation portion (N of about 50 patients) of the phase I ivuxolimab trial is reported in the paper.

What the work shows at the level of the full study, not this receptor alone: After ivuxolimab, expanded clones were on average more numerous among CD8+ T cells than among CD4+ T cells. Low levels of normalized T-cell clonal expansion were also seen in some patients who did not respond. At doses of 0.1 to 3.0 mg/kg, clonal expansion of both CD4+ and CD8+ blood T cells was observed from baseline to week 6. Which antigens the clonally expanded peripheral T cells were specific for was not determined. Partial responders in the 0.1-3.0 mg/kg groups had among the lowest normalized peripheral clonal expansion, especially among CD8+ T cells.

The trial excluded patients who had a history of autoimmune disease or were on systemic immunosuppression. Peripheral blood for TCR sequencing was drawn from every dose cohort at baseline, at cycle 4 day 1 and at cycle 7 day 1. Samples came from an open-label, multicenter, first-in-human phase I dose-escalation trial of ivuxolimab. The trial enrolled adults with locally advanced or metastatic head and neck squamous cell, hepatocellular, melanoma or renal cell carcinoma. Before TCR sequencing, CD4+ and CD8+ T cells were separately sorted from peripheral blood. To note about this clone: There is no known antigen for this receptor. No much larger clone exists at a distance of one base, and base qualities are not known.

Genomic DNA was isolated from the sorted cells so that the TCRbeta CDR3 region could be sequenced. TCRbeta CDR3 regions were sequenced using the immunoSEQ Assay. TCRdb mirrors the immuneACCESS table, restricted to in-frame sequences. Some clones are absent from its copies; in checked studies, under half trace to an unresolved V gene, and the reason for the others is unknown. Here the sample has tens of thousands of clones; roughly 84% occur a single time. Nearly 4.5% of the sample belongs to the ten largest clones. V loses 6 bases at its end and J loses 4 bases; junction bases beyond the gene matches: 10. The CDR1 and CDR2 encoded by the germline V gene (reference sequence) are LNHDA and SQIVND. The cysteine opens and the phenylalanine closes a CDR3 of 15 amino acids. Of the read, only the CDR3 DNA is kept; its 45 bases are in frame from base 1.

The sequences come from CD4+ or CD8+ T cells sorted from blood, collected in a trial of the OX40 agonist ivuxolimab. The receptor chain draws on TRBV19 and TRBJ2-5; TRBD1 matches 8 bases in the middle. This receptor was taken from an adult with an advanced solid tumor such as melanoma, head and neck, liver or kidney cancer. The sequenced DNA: TGTGCCAGTAGCCCAAAACCGACAGGGGTAGAGACCCAGTACTTC. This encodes CASSPKPTGVETQYF.